These 9 T cell receptor beta chains came from one sample sequenced in a study of cytomegalovirus exposure and HLA in healthy donors. The study ran its PCR with 60 Vbeta and 13 Jbeta primers. Here immunoSEQ multiplex PCR was the method, and the copy in TCRdb shows in-frame clones only, minus some. The table includes some 57,000 clones, over 60% detected once. Sample: PBMCs. All receptors come from a woman aged 25 to 39 in good health and CMV-seronegative.

The CDR3 sequence: CASSLGGEGANVLTF. CDR3 coding DNA: TGTGCCAGCAGCTTAGGGGGGGAAGGGGCCAACGTCCTGACTTTC. V is TRBV7-8 and J is TRBJ2-6; D might be TRBD2 (6 bases). V lost 1 base, J lost 4 bases, and 8 bases lay in between. The CDR3 sequence is 15 residues long. Germline CDR1 and CDR2: SGHVS and FQNEAQ.

This clone was seen a few times. This chain connects TRBV15 to TRBJ1-4, with a tentative D call TRBD1 (6 bases). Germline V gene sequence: CDR1 LNHNV, CDR2 YYDKDF (reference sequence). The V and J ends lost 0 bases and 8 bases respectively, with 19 bases between them. The CDR3 is 17 residues long. Here the CDR3 reads CATSRDRPGRGEEKLFF. CDR3 DNA sequence: TGTGCCACCAGCAGAGATCGGCCCGGGAGGGGGGAGGAAAAACTGTTTTTT.

The chain couples TRBV30 to TRBJ2-1, with D perhaps matching TRBD1 (5 bases). The CDR3 is 13 amino acids. CDR1 and CDR2 (germline): GTSNPN, SVGIG (reference sequence). The V and J ends lost 6 bases and 8 bases respectively, with 17 bases between them. The CDR3 sequence: CACDGAQADEQFF. The CDR3 nucleotides read TGTGCCTGTGACGGTGCACAGGCCGATGAGCAGTTCTTC.

This clone has a handful of counts. The genes are TRBV19 and TRBJ1-2; D is unresolved. Germline V lookup: CDR1 LNHDA, CDR2 SQIVND (reference sequence). The CDR3 contains 14 residues. Trimming removed 6 bases from V and 8 bases from J, with 19 bases in between. The CDR3 protein is CASSKQKAAYGYTF. As DNA, the CDR3 is TGTGCCAGTAGCAAACAAAAGGCGGCATACGGCTACACCTTC.

The chain links TRBV11-3 to TRBJ2-7, with TRBD2 matching over 10 bases. Germline V gives CDR1 SGHNT, CDR2 YENEEA. The CDR3 length is 15 residues. The V segment lost 5 bases and the J segment 7 bases; nucleotides outside the gene matches: 11. The CDR3 nucleotides read TGTGCCAGCAGCCCCCGACTAGCGGGCCCCGGGGAGCAGTACTTC. This translates into CASSPRLAGPGEQYF.

This chain links TRBV30 with TRBJ2-7; maybe TRBD2 (5 bases). V lost 5 bases to trimming and J lost 5 bases, with 10 bases between them. Germline assignment: CDR1 GTSNPN and CDR2 SVGIG (reference sequence). The length of the CDR3 is 11 residues. CDR3 in DNA: TGTGCCTGGCAGTTCGGGAACGAGCAGTACTTC. This codes for CAWQFGNEQYF.

This clone has more than one count but fewer than ten. The rearrangement joins TRBV27 to TRBJ2-7; TRBD1 aligns across 7 bases. With V trimmed by 2 bases and J by 0 bases, 7 bases remained unmatched. The CDR3 sequence is 16 residues long. Germline CDR1 is MNHEY and CDR2 is SMNVEV (reference sequence). The CDR3 DNA sequence: TGTGCCAGCAGTTTACGCTTCCGGGACAGCTCCTACGAGCAGTACTTC. Amino acids: CASSLRFRDSSYEQYF.

The V call is TRBV9, the J call TRBJ1-3; D perhaps matches TRBD1 (6 bases). The CDR3 spans 15 residues. Germline assignment: CDR1 SGDLS and CDR2 YYNGEE. Trimming stripped 4 bases from V and 0 bases from J, with 11 bases between. The CDR3 coding sequence is TGTGCCAGCAGCCTAAACAGGGCCTCTGGAAACACCATATATTTT. Amino acids: CASSLNRASGNTIYF.

The chain has TRBV9 and TRBJ2-1; tentatively, D is TRBD2 (6 bases). Between the trimmed V and J ends, which lost 0 bases and 8 bases, there was a span of 15 bases. The CDR3 is made up of 15 amino acids. Germline assignment: CDR1 SGDLS and CDR2 YYNGEE. Here the CDR3 reads CASSVDPGVFDEQFF. In DNA, the CDR3 is TGTGCCAGCAGCGTAGATCCGGGAGTCTTTGATGAGCAGTTCTTC.